This T cell receptor beta chain was captured in a study of cytomegalovirus exposure and HLA in healthy donors. PCR employed 60 Vbeta and 13 Jbeta primers. Assay: immunoSEQ multiplex PCR; the TCRdb copy retains only in-frame clones and omits some. The sample shows roughly 100,000 clones, about 80% of them seen only once. Study-wide findings and caveats: Most observed TCR sequences were rare, whereas some public TCRs were detected in many donors. In a later analysis, HLA-associated TCR beta chains were more clonally expanded than equally common others. HLA alleles showed associations with some 17,000 TCR beta sequences in a later analysis, at a 0.05 false discovery rate.

The J segment lost 3 bases and the V segment lost 4 bases, leaving 5 bases of the junction unmatched. The germline V gene encodes CDR1 SGHDN and CDR2 FVKESK. The CDR3 sequence is 14 residues long. As concerns this clone: What it recognizes is unknown.

The specimen was PBMCs. The V call is TRBV14, the J call TRBJ2-5; 7 bases align to TRBD2. This clonotype was obtained from a middle-aged man in good health and CMV-seronegative. The CDR3 reads CASSPRLAEETQYF. The CDR3 DNA is TGTGCCAGCAGCCCTCGGCTAGCGGAAGAGACCCAGTACTTC. The variable domain in full, completed from reference TRBV14 and TRBJ2-5, reads EAGVTQFPSHSVIEKGQTVTLRCDPISGHDNLYWYRRVMGKEIKFLLHFVKESKQDESGMPNNRFLAERTGGTYSTLKVQPAELEDSGVYFCASSPRLAEETQYFGPGTRLLVL.